This TCR beta chain was retrieved from a study of tumor-infiltrating lymphocytes in localized non-small cell lung cancer. This CDR3 is 17 amino acids long. Germline loops: CDR1 SGHDT, CDR2 YYEEEE. V shed 3 bases and J shed 2 bases, with 19 bases lying between them. Sequencing was performed with immunoSEQ multiplex PCR; in TCRdb, only in-frame clones are kept and a portion is missing. The sample carries around 25,000 clones, roughly two thirds recorded once. As to this clone: The target antigen is unknown.

Study-level results: No T-cell fraction difference was seen between IM1 and IM2 tumors. TCR sequencing covered a subset of patients with enough tissue.

The chain is built from TRBV5-6 and TRBJ2-3; D gene unclear. The receptor was derived from a human donor with non-small cell lung cancer. Sequencing used lung tumor tissue. The CDR3 spells CASSSQTTGGYTDTQYF. The CDR3 DNA reads as TGTGCCAGCAGCTCACAGACGACCGGCGGATACACAGATACGCAGTATTTT.